This TCR beta chain was profiled in a study of T cell repertoires in cytomegalovirus infection. Study overall: CMV epitopes used comprised recently identified HLA-C-restricted ones and well-studied HLA-B-restricted ones. Indicated by public TCR beta signatures were CMV infection and matching HLA type. General study findings and limits: CMV-specific HLA-C-restricted TCR beta clonotypes dominated the ex vivo response.

One entry per CDR3 protein, called by TCRdb with MiXCR from the reads. The table lists 45,000 to 55,000 distinct CDR3 sequences, 20% to 25% of them singletons. Concerning this clonotype: Its antigen is as yet unknown.

This CDR3 is built from 16 residues. Germline values: CDR1 SGHDT, CDR2 YYEEEE. The V end was cut by 3 bases, the J end by 1 base, with 17 bases between. The chain links TRBV5-6 to TRBJ2-7; maybe TRBD1 (5 bases). The sequence was obtained from a human donor in good health (CMV status not recorded). Some clones in this sample may be carry-over from other donors' samples. Sequencing was performed on CD8+ T cells from cultured PBMCs, taken from culture after CMV antigen stimulation. For the CDR3, the DNA is TGTGCCAGCAGCTATTCGGTGGCAAGGGGTTCCTACGAGCAGTACTTC. Its translation: CASSYSVARGSYEQYF.